This T cell receptor (beta chain) was identified in a study of blood T cell repertoires in COVID-19. Produced via immunoSEQ multiplex PCR; TCRdb's table is partial and in-frame only. This table holds 200,000 to 250,000 clones, about 86% found once. V lost 4 bases and J lost 12, with 18 bases in between. The germline V gene has CDR1 LGHNA and CDR2 YSLEER. The CDR3 totals 13 residues. This clone showed up just once. V is TRBV4-3 and J is TRBJ1-1; no clear D gene. The sample taken for sequencing was PBMCs or T cells enriched from blood (not recorded which). This clonotype was obtained from a woman between 45 and 65 years old in a cohort exposed to, infected with or recovered from COVID-19 (not recorded which). CDR3 DNA sequence: TGCGCCAGCAGCCCCCCGGTGAGGCACGTGCCTTTCTTT. Its protein product is CASSPPVRHVPFF.